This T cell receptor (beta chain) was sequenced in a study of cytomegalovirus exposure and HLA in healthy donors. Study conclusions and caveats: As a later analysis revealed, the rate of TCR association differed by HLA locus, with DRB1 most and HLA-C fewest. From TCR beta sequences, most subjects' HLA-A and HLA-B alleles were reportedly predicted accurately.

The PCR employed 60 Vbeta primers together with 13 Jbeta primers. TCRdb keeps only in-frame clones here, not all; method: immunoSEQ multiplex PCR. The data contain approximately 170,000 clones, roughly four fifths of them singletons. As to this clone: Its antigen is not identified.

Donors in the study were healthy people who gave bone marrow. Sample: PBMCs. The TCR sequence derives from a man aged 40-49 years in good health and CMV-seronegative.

The CDR3 sequence: CASSGTSGNTGELFF. The CDR3 DNA reads as TGTGCCAGCAGCGGGACTAGCGGGAACACCGGGGAGCTGTTTTTT. The chain links TRBV7-3 to TRBJ2-2; TRBD2 matches 11 bases. The CDR3 spans 15 residues. V dropped 5 bases and J dropped 1; count of bases not matched to a gene: 0. Germline V lookup: CDR1 SGHTA, CDR2 FQGTGA.